This T cell receptor (beta chain) was identified in a study of patients and donors after allogeneic stem cell transplantation. A single record per CDR3 protein comes from TCRdb applying MiXCR to the RT-PCR reads. The table includes approximately 170,000 distinct CDR3 sequences, approximately 28% detected once. Germline V gene data show CDR1 as KGHDR and CDR2 as SFDVKD. The CDR3 totals 13 residues. Trimming took 7 bases from V and 1 from J, leaving 10 bases between them. The chain couples TRBV24-1 to TRBJ2-7; D is possibly TRBD1 (6 bases). This TCR derives from a human donor who was either an allogeneic HSCT recipient or a stem cell or donor lymphocyte infusion donor (not recorded which). It is not recorded whose cells these are; they may come from a transplant donor. The sample taken for sequencing was blood, either unsorted or a sorted T cell fraction (not recorded which). The CDR3 coding sequence is TGTGCCACCAGACGAGGACAGTCCTACGAGCAGTACTTC. Translated, it gives CATRRGQSYEQYF.